The present T cell receptor (beta chain) was sequenced within a study of cytomegalovirus exposure and HLA in healthy donors. The CDR3 length is 14 residues. V was shortened by 9 bases and J by 2 bases, with 15 bases between the two germline ends. CDR1 and CDR2 from the germline V gene are MNHNS and SASEGT. There are a few counts of this clone. Primers for the PCR totalled 60 Vbeta and 13 Jbeta. Profiled with immunoSEQ multiplex PCR; TCRdb holds only in-frame clones, not every one. The sample shows about 120,000 clones, about three fifths of them seen only once. J is TRBJ2-3 and V is TRBV6-1; D might be TRBD1 (5 bases). The sample was PBMCs. The source of this sequence is a woman aged 40-49 years in good health and CMV-seropositive. CDR3 region: CASAHDGATDTQYF. Here the CDR3 DNA reads TGTGCCAGTGCCCATGATGGGGCCACAGATACGCAGTATTTT.